The clone carrying this TCR beta chain was observed a few times. The table came from immunoSEQ multiplex PCR; TCRdb's copy has only in-frame clones and leaves some out. Of 270,000 or so clones listed, approximately 86% are singletons. The sample belongs to a study of blood T cell repertoires in COVID-19. As for the study in general: The cDNA or gDNA used as material had been derived from T cells, B-cell-depleted T cells, or PBMCs.

CDR1 and CDR2 from the germline V gene are SGHTA and FQGNSA. Between the trimmed V and J ends, which lost 1 base and 8 bases, there was a span of 9 bases. This CDR3 has 13 residues. Recovery meant two consecutive negative NP/OP PCR tests, professional clearance, or resolved symptoms. Sequencing was carried out using PBMCs or T cells enriched from blood (not recorded which). The V gene is TRBV7-2, the J gene TRBJ2-1, with a weak D call TRBD1 (5 bases). The sequence came from a woman aged 18-29 years who had recovered from COVID-19. DNA of the CDR3: TGTGCCAGCAGCTTAGGGGGCGCGGATGAGCAGTTCTTC. Translation: CASSLGGADEQFF.